The 29 T cell receptor beta chains below come from one sample, sequenced in a study of stem cell transplantation in POMP-related autoinflammatory disease. Repertoires were generated with immunoSEQ multiplex PCR, while TCRdb's copy carries only in-frame clones and drops some. Among some 33,000 clones listed, 80% to 90% were seen once. The sequenced sample was CD4+ T cells from PBMCs, obtained before stem cell transplantation. The receptors stem from a human donor with POMP-related autoinflammation and immune dysregulation (PRAID).

The genes are TRBV7-8 and TRBJ2-1; the D gene could be TRBD1 or TRBD2 (5 bases each). Germline lookup yields CDR1 SGHVS and CDR2 FQNEAQ. This CDR3 comprises 15 residues. V was trimmed by 7 bases and J by 2 bases, leaving 15 bases between them. Here the CDR3 DNA reads TGTGCCAGCACCCCAAGGGGAGACCCCTACAATGAGCAGTTCTTC. Its translation is CASTPRGDPYNEQFF.

This chain uses TRBV28 with TRBJ1-5; 9 positions match TRBD1. The CDR3 has 15 amino acids. The ends lost 5 bases at V and 5 bases at J; junction bases unmatched: 7. Germline assignment: CDR1 MDHEN and CDR2 SYDVKM. The CDR3 protein is CASSPPRQGDQPQHF. For the CDR3, the DNA is TGTGCCAGCAGTCCCCCTCGACAGGGGGATCAGCCCCAGCATTTT.

The rearrangement uses TRBV25-1 and TRBJ1-1, with D possibly being TRBD1 (6 bases). Germline V gives CDR1 MGHDK, CDR2 SYGVNS. The CDR3 covers 15 residues. V was trimmed by 3 bases and J by 0 bases, leaving 11 bases between them. CDR3 region: CASSDGGGMNTEAFF. The CDR3 nucleotides are TGTGCCAGCAGTGATGGGGGGGGCATGAACACTGAAGCTTTCTTT. The entire variable domain, with the rest obtained from reference TRBV25-1 and TRBJ1-1, is as follows: EADIYQTPRYLVIGTGKKITLECSQTMGHDKMYWYQQDPGMELHLIHYSYGVNSTEKGDLSSESTVSRIRTEHFPLTLESARPSHTSQYLCASSDGGGMNTEAFFGQGTRLTVV.

Here the CDR3 reads CASRSSLTGELFF. CDR3 nucleotide sequence: TGCGCCAGCAGGTCCTCCCTCACCGGGGAGCTGTTTTTT. The chain joins TRBV10-1 to TRBJ2-2; D not certain. Trimming removed 6 bases from V and 4 bases from J, with 9 bases in between. This CDR3 is built from 13 residues. CDR1 is WNHNN, CDR2 SYGVQD, per germline (reference sequence).

The rearrangement joins TRBV29-1 to TRBJ2-5; TRBD2 is a possible D gene (6 bases). Germline CDR1 SQVTM, CDR2 ANQGSEA. The CDR3 is made up of 16 amino acids. Trimming took off 3 bases at V and 1 base at J, with 18 bases between the two ends. CDR3 sequence (DNA): TGCAGCGTTGATGTGGCAGGGATGGGGGGCCAAGAGACCCAGTACTTC. Translating gives CSVDVAGMGGQETQYF.

J is TRBJ2-1 and V is TRBV7-9; the D gene is possibly TRBD2 (6 bases). The CDR3 has 17 amino acids. Germline CDR1 is SEHNR and CDR2 is FQNEAQ (reference sequence). Trimming shortened V by 1 base and J by 0 bases, and 13 bases separated the two germline ends. As DNA, the CDR3 is TGTGCCAGCAGCTTAGAGTGGGGGGAGAGCTCCTACAATGAGCAGTTCTTC. Translation: CASSLEWGESSYNEQFF.

The chain is built from TRBV5-1 and TRBJ1-6; a weak D match, TRBD1 (5 bases). The V and J ends lost 0 bases and 7 bases respectively, with 11 bases between them. This CDR3 has 15 residues. Germline lookup yields CDR1 SGHRS and CDR2 YFSETQ. The CDR3 nucleotides are TGCGCCAGCAGCTTGGGGCAGGGCCTAAATTCACCCCTCCACTTT. It codes for CASSLGQGLNSPLHF.

This chain uses TRBV5-5 with TRBJ2-3, with TRBD2 matching over 11 bases. This CDR3 spans 17 amino acids. Germline V gene sequence: CDR1 SGHKS, CDR2 YYEKEE (reference sequence). Trimming took 0 bases from V and 1 from J; bases not matched to a gene: 4. This CDR3 is CASSLAVLAGGTDTQYF. The CDR3 nucleotides are TGTGCCAGCAGCTTGGCCGTACTAGCGGGGGGCACAGATACGCAGTATTTT.

V gene TRBV2 combines with J gene TRBJ2-3; D perhaps matches TRBD2 (6 bases). This CDR3 comprises 13 residues. The V end lost 2 bases, the J end lost 4 bases, and 7 bases lay between the germline ends. CDR1 SNHLY and CDR2 FYNNEI come from the germline V gene. CDR3 bases: TGTGCCAGCAGTGAATCGGGGGCAGATACGCAGTATTTT. This gives the protein CASSESGADTQYF. Drawing the rest from reference TRBV2 and TRBJ2-3, the complete variable domain is EPEVTQTPSHQVTQMGQEVILRCVPISNHLYFYWYRQILGQKVEFLVSFYNNEISEKSEIFDDQFSVERPDGSNFTLKIRSTKLEDSAMYFCASSESGADTQYFGPGTRLTVL.

V is TRBV15 and J is TRBJ2-1, with 9 bases identical to TRBD1. Germline V gives CDR1 LNHNV, CDR2 YYDKDF (reference sequence). This CDR3 is 15 amino acids long. J gave up 7 bases and V 0 bases, and 4 bases lay outside the gene matches. This CDR3 is CATSRDRDRVNEQFF. DNA of the CDR3: TGTGCCACCAGCAGAGATAGGGACAGGGTAAATGAGCAGTTCTTC.

This chain connects TRBV9 to TRBJ2-3; D possibly corresponds to TRBD2 (6 bases). CDR1 SGDLS and CDR2 YYNGEE come from the germline V gene. V was shortened by 4 bases and J by 0 bases, with 12 bases between the two germline ends. This CDR3 contains 15 residues. CDR3 sequence reads: CASSYSGTSTDTQYF. In DNA, the CDR3 is TGTGCCAGCAGCTATTCCGGGACTAGCACAGATACGCAGTATTTT.

CDR3 region: CASGDGAYEQYF. CDR3 in DNA: TGCGCCAGTGGGGACGGAGCCTACGAGCAGTACTTC. This sequence joins TRBV5-1 and TRBJ2-7, with D possibly being TRBD1 or TRBD2 (5 bases each). The CDR3 loop spans 12 amino acids. CDR1 and CDR2 from the germline V gene are SGHRS and YFSETQ. The germline V and J ends were trimmed by 8 bases and 2 bases, with 11 bases remaining between them.

The chain is built from TRBV2 and TRBJ1-2, with D possibly TRBD1 on 5 matching bases. Between the trimmed V and J ends, which lost 1 base and 4 bases, there was a span of 19 bases. The CDR3 is made up of 17 amino acids. Germline V CDR1 and CDR2: SNHLY, FYNNEI. The CDR3 sequence is CASSEGGRVAKGYGYTF. In DNA form, the CDR3 reads TGTGCCAGCAGTGAAGGGGGCAGGGTGGCTAAGGGCTATGGCTACACCTTC. The full variable domain, completed using reference TRBV2 and TRBJ1-2, is EPEVTQTPSHQVTQMGQEVILRCVPISNHLYFYWYRQILGQKVEFLVSFYNNEISEKSEIFDDQFSVERPDGSNFTLKIRSTKLEDSAMYFCASSEGGRVAKGYGYTFGSGTRLTVV.

The V call is TRBV19, the J call TRBJ1-5, with D possibly matching TRBD1 (6 bases). There are 15 residues in the CDR3. V was cut by 3 bases and J by 3 bases, with 12 bases left in between. Germline V CDR1 and CDR2: LNHDA, SQIVND (reference sequence). Here the CDR3 DNA reads TGTGCCAGTAGTATGGGGTGGGGGCTCAATCAGCCCCAGCATTTT. Residues: CASSMGWGLNQPQHF. The full variable domain, rest sourced from reference TRBV19 and TRBJ1-5, is DGGITQSPKYLFRKEGQNVTLSCEQNLNHDAMYWYRQDPGQGLRLIYYSQIVNDFQKGDIAEGYSVSREKKESFPLTVTSAQKNPTAFYLCASSMGWGLNQPQHFGDGTRLSIL.

V and J are TRBV5-6 and TRBJ1-1; D remains ambiguous. The CDR3 length is 14 residues. Trimming left V 0 bases short and J 0 bases short, with 6 bases between. CDR1 and CDR2 from the germline V gene are SGHDT and YYEEEE. CDR3 sequence: CASSLELMNTEAFF. For the CDR3, the DNA is TGTGCCAGCAGCTTGGAACTGATGAACACTGAAGCTTTCTTT. Variable domain in full (rest from reference TRBV5-6 and TRBJ1-1): DAGVTQSPTHLIKTRGQQVTLRCSPKSGHDTVSWYQQALGQGPQFIFQYYEEEERQRGNFPDRFSGHQFPNYSSELNVNALLLGDSALYLCASSLELMNTEAFFGQGTRLTVV.

This clone occurred once. This chain links TRBV7-2 with TRBJ2-1, with 8 nucleotides matching TRBD2. Trimming at V came to 2 bases and at J to 8 bases, leaving 8 bases not matched to a gene. CDR1 and CDR2 from the germline V gene are SGHTA and FQGNSA. This CDR3 comprises 15 residues. The CDR3 nucleotides are TGTGCCAGCAGCTTACGAGCGGGGGTATGGTATGAGCAGTTCTTC. This gives the protein CASSLRAGVWYEQFF.

V is TRBV28 and J is TRBJ2-4, with a tentative D call TRBD1 (6 bases). Trimming took off 6 bases at V and 3 bases at J, with 21 bases between the two ends. Germline CDR1 MDHEN, CDR2 SYDVKM. CDR3 length: 17 amino acids. CDR3 DNA sequence: TGTGCCAGCAGCCGCCTTTTGAGGGGGTTGGACAAAAACATTCAGTACTTC. Residues: CASSRLLRGLDKNIQYF.

The chain carries TRBV5-1 and TRBJ1-3, with unresolved D. V lost 0 bases to trimming and J lost 2 bases, with 9 bases between them. Per the germline V gene, CDR1 is SGHRS and CDR2 is YFSETQ. The CDR3 sequence is 15 residues long. The CDR3 sequence: CASSLDLRTGNTIYF. CDR3 in DNA: TGCGCCAGCAGCTTGGACTTAAGGACTGGAAACACCATATATTTT. Full variable domain (rest looked up from reference TRBV5-1 and TRBJ1-3): KAGVTQTPRYLIKTRGQQVTLSCSPISGHRSVSWYQQTPGQGLQFLFEYFSETQRNKGNFPGRFSGRQFSNSRSEMNVSTLELGDSALYLCASSLDLRTGNTIYFGEGSWLTVV.

The rearrangement joins TRBV2 to TRBJ1-1; D unclear. Germline V gene lookup returns CDR1 SNHLY and CDR2 FYNNEI. V lost 5 bases to trimming and J lost 11 bases, with 21 bases between them. This CDR3 is 14 amino acids long. The chain's CDR3 is CASSPNETPAGAFF. In DNA form, the CDR3 reads TGTGCCAGCAGTCCCAACGAGACACCGGCTGGGGCTTTCTTT. The variable domain in full, completed from reference TRBV2 and TRBJ1-1, reads EPEVTQTPSHQVTQMGQEVILRCVPISNHLYFYWYRQILGQKVEFLVSFYNNEISEKSEIFDDQFSVERPDGSNFTLKIRSTKLEDSAMYFCASSPNETPAGAFFGQGTRLTVV.

The chain joins TRBV11-2 to TRBJ2-7; 9 nucleotides align to TRBD1. CDR1 is SGHAT and CDR2 is FQNNGV in the germline V gene. The V and J ends lost 4 bases and 4 bases, in that order; junction bases with no gene match: 2. The CDR3 runs 13 residues. The CDR3 DNA is TGTGCCAGCAGCTGGACAGGGGTTTACGAGCAGTACTTC. Its translation: CASSWTGVYEQYF.

DNA of the CDR3: TGTGCCAGCTCACCGAGGCCGGGACAGATGGGTGAAAAACTGTTTTTT. This sequence encodes CASSPRPGQMGEKLFF. The genes are TRBV18 and TRBJ1-4; 7 nucleotides match TRBD1. Germline CDR1 is KGHSH and CDR2 is LQKENI. The CDR3 totals 16 residues. V trimming: 3 bases; J trimming: 7 bases; junction bases outside the gene matches: 11.

This chain uses TRBV5-1 with TRBJ2-5; D assignment may be TRBD1 or TRBD2 (5 bases each). Germline V lookup: CDR1 SGHRS, CDR2 YFSETQ. This CDR3 contains 15 residues. The V end was cut by 0 bases, the J end by 5 bases, with 14 bases between. CDR3 amino acids: CASSLELGEWETQYF. In DNA, the CDR3 is TGCGCCAGCAGCTTGGAGTTGGGGGAGTGGGAGACCCAGTACTTC.

This clone was counted only a few times. This sequence joins TRBV5-4 and TRBJ2-7; D is unresolved. Trimming removed 0 bases from V and 0 bases from J, with 4 bases in between. Per the germline V gene, CDR1 is SGHNT and CDR2 is YYREEE (reference sequence). This CDR3 is 13 amino acids long. In DNA, the CDR3 is TGTGCCAGCAGCTTGGGGAGCTCCTACGAGCAGTACTTC. It is translated as CASSLGSSYEQYF.

The chain employs TRBV5-1 and TRBJ2-5, with no clear D. The V end was cut by 3 bases, the J end by 11 bases, with 11 bases between. CDR3 size: 11 residues. Germline V lookup: CDR1 SGHRS, CDR2 YFSETQ. The CDR3: CASSSAGEQYF. For the CDR3, the DNA is TGCGCCAGCAGCTCGGCCGGAGAGCAGTACTTC.

The chain employs TRBV5-6 and TRBJ2-5, with no clear D. Trimming cost V 2 bases and J 2 bases, with 4 bases left between them. The CDR3 is 12 amino acids. Germline values: CDR1 SGHDT, CDR2 YYEEEE. The CDR3 DNA reads TGTGCCAGCAGCTTCGGACAAGAGACCCAGTACTTC. Protein sequence: CASSFGQETQYF.

The chain couples TRBV5-1 to TRBJ2-3; D is undetermined. The CDR3 runs to 11 residues. Looked up from germline, CDR1 is SGHRS and CDR2 is YFSETQ. V was cut by 1 base and J by 6 bases, with 3 bases left in between. The CDR3 region is CASSLKDTQYF. The CDR3 DNA sequence: TGCGCCAGCAGCTTGAAGGATACGCAGTATTTT.

The chain links TRBV7-9 to TRBJ1-1, with a tentative D call TRBD1 (5 bases). Trimming cost V 2 bases and J 4 bases, with 17 bases left between them. Germline CDR1 and CDR2: SEHNR and FQNEAQ (reference sequence). The CDR3 has 16 residues. CDR3 residues: CASSLYGGEIGTEAFF. CDR3 nucleotides: TGTGCCAGCAGCTTATACGGGGGAGAGATTGGCACTGAAGCTTTCTTT.

The chain links TRBV4-1 to TRBJ2-7, with 9 positions matching TRBD2. The germline V gene encodes CDR1 MGHRA and CDR2 YSYEKL. The CDR3 has 15 amino acids. With V trimmed by 0 bases and J by 3 bases, 3 bases remained unmatched. CDR3 DNA: TGCGCCAGCAGCCAAGATGAGCGGGGGGACTACGAGCAGTACTTC. The encoded protein is CASSQDERGDYEQYF.

This chain uses TRBV11-3 with TRBJ2-1; no clear D. V lost 7 bases to trimming and J lost 6 bases, with 19 bases between them. The CDR3 sequence is 15 residues long. Germline lookup yields CDR1 SGHNT and CDR2 YENEEA. CDR3 sequence (DNA): TGTGCCAGCATTTCCCCCCCCCAGGTCGGCAATGAGCAGTTCTTC. Protein: CASISPPQVGNEQFF. Complete variable domain (other parts from reference TRBV11-3 and TRBJ2-1): EAGVVQSPRYKIIEKKQPVAFWCNPISGHNTLYWYLQNLGQGPELLIRYENEEAVDDSQLPKDRFSAERLKGVDSTLKIQPAELGDSAVYLCASISPPQVGNEQFFGPGTRLTVL.